This TCR beta chain was sequenced for a study of CD8 T cells in ankylosing spondylitis. Findings and limits, study-wide: Reportedly, matched ankylosing spondylitis synovial fluid was significantly enriched for disease-linked clones.

TCRdb fed the 5' RACE reads into MiXCR, producing one record per CDR3 protein. The data contain around 160,000 distinct CDR3 sequences, roughly 10% of them singletons. The CDR3 contains 16 residues. V lost 6 bases, J lost 4 bases, and 14 bases stayed unmatched. CDR1 DFQATT and CDR2 SNEGSKA come from the germline V gene (reference sequence). This clonotype has at least ten counts. Its antigen remains unknown. The receptor comes from a male donor with ankylosing spondylitis or in good health (not recorded which). The chain couples TRBV20-1 to TRBJ2-3, with 9 bases fitting TRBD1. Material for sequencing was blood, either unsorted or a sorted T cell fraction (not recorded which). This CDR3 reads CSASTGGGRNADTQYF. Written as DNA, the CDR3 is TGCAGTGCCTCGACAGGGGGAGGGAGGAACGCAGATACGCAGTATTTT.